This is a list of T cell receptor beta chains from one sample in a study of blood T cell repertoires in COVID-19. Clones were read by immunoSEQ multiplex PCR, and TCRdb kept only the in-frame ones, dropping some. Here the sample spans over 250,000 clones, around 90% being singletons. The specimen sequenced was PBMCs or T cells enriched from blood (not recorded which). The receptors here all came from a woman aged 30 to 39 who had recovered from COVID-19. Both conserved end residues are trimmed from each CDR3. Where a row states a size, it is once, few, many or the class of an expanded clone; other rows omit it.

V	size	J	CDR3
TRBV2	NA	TRBJ2-7	ASSNREGYEQY
TRBV5-8	NA	TRBJ1-3	ASSKVRGPVSGNTIY
TRBV6-6	NA	TRBJ1-6	ASSYRQGDNSPLH
TRBV7-2	NA	TRBJ2-7	ASSLGPSPSGLYEQY
TRBV4-2	NA	TRBJ2-7	ASSQGGGTSYEQY
TRBV5-1	few	TRBJ2-5	ASSELAGGETQY
TRBV28	NA	TRBJ2-1	ASRPSLAREQF
TRBV3-1/TRBV3-2	NA	TRBJ2-7	ASSTSSGEQY
TRBV27	NA	TRBJ2-7	ASSAVGAGAYEQY
TRBV4-2	NA	TRBJ2-5	ASSQVGRGQGETQY
TRBV28	NA	TRBJ1-4	ASSFSLVGRGDKLF
TRBV28	NA	TRBJ2-2	ASGQLTGELF
TRBV7-3	NA	TRBJ2-7	ASSPAGQPNYEQY
TRBV24-1	NA	TRBJ2-1	ATSDLRRTSGNSAYNEQF
TRBV4-1	NA	TRBJ2-1	ASSWTSGRRYNEQF
TRBV2	NA	TRBJ2-1	ASSAGTSVLNEQF
TRBV30	once	TRBJ2-7	AWSPSQGHEQY
TRBV27	NA	TRBJ2-7	ASSFVPAGVYEQY
TRBV30	NA	TRBJ1-2	AWSVGVSYGYT
TRBV15	NA	TRBJ1-6	ATSSTREGNSPLH
TRBV28	NA	TRBJ2-7	ATRTSGSYEQY
TRBV6-2/TRBV6-3	NA	TRBJ2-1	ASSYGLAGGVEQF
TRBV24-1	once	TRBJ2-1	ATSDPLAGRSEQF
TRBV2	NA	TRBJ2-3	ASSPDRGTTDTQY
TRBV11-2	NA	TRBJ2-3	ASSESRGADTQY
TRBV4-1	once	TRBJ1-6	ASSQGLLH
TRBV7-9	few	TRBJ2-2	ASSFLQNTGELF
TRBV28	NA	TRBJ1-2	ASTLGLGQGIGGYT
TRBV28	once	TRBJ1-4	ASSPLRSRGGGVEKLF
TRBV6-6	NA	TRBJ1-1	ASTRWETGGPMNTEAF
TRBV2	NA	TRBJ2-7	ASSWRENEQY
TRBV6-5	NA	TRBJ1-2	ASSYVRTANYGYT
TRBV27	NA	TRBJ2-3	ASSGQGRPDTQY
TRBV7-6	NA	TRBJ2-1	ASSLVTSGIVNEQF
TRBV5-4	NA	TRBJ2-2	ASSLPDYRGGELF
TRBV11-2	NA	TRBJ2-2	ASSFGTGNTGELF
TRBV18	few	TRBJ1-2	ASSPEDRAYGYT
TRBV24-1	NA	TRBJ2-1	ATRGPAGREYNEQF
TRBV3-1/TRBV3-2	NA	TRBJ2-1	ASSQDLNEQF
TRBV7-2	NA	TRBJ2-3	ASSLKWSLAGGDTQY
TRBV27	once	TRBJ1-5	ASSPGQGYQPQH
TRBV6-5	NA	TRBJ1-2	ASSYGDSPHYGYT
TRBV30	NA	TRBJ1-6	AWITGSSSGNSPLH
TRBV27	NA	TRBJ1-2	ASSSRTENYGYT
TRBV7-2	NA	TRBJ2-7	ASILTAGGYEQY
TRBV2	NA	TRBJ2-2	ASSARLAGVGELF
TRBV27	NA	TRBJ1-5	ASSLIRGQGAGGNQPQH